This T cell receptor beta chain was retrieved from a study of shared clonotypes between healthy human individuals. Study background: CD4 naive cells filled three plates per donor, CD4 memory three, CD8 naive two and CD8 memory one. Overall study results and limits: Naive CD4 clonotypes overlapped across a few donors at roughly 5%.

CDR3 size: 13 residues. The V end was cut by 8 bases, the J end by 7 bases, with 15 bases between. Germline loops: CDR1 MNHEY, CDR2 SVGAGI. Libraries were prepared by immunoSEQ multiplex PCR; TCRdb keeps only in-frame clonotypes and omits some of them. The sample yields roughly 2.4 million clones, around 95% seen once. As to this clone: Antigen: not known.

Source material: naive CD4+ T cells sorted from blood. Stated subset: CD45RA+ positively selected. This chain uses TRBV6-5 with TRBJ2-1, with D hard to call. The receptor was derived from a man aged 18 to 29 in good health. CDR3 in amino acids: CASSRGHDNEQFF. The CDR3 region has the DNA TGTGCCAGCTCCCGTGGCCACGATAATGAGCAGTTCTTC.